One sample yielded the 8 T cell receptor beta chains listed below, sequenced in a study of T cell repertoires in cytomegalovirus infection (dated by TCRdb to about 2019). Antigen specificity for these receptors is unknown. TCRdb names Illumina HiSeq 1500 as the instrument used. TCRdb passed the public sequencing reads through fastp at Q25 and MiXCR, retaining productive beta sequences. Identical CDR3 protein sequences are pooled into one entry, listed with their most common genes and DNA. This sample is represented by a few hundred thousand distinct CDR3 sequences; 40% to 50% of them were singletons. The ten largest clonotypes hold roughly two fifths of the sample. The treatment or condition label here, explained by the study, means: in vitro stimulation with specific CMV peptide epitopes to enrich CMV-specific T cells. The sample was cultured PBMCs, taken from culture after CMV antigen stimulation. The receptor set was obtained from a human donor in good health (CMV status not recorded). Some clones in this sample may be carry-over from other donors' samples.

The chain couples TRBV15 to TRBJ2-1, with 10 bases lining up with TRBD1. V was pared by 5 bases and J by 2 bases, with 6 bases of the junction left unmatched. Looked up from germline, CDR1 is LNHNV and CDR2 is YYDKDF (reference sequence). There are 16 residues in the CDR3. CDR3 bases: TGTGCCACCAGCGCGCCAGACAGGGGGCCCTACAATGAGCAGTTCTTC. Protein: CATSAPDRGPYNEQFF.

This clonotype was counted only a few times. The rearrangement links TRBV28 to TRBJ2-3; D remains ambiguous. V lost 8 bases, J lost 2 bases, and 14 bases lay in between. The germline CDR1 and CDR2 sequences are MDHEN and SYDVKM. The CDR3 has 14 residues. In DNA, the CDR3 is TGTGCCAGCGGCCTTTTGGGGTCCACAGATACGCAGTATTTT. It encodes CASGLLGSTDTQYF. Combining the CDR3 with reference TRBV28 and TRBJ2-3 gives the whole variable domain DVKVTQSSRYLVKRTGEKVFLECVQDMDHENMFWYRQDPGLGLRLIYFSYDVKMKEKGDIPEGYSVSREKKERFSLILESASTNQTSMYLCASGLLGSTDTQYFGPGTRLTVL.

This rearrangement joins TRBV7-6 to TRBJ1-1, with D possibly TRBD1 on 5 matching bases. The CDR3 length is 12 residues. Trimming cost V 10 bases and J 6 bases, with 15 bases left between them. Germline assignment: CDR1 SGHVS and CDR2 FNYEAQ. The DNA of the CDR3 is TGTGCCACCGAAGGGGTGAATCCTGAAGCTTTCTTT. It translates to CATEGVNPEAFF.

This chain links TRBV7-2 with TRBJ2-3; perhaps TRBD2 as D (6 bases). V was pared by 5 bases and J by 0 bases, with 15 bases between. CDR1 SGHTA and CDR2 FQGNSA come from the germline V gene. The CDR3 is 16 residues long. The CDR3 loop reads CASSPRRGTSTDTQYF. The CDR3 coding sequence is TGTGCCAGCAGCCCCCGGCGGGGAACTAGCACAGATACGCAGTATTTT.

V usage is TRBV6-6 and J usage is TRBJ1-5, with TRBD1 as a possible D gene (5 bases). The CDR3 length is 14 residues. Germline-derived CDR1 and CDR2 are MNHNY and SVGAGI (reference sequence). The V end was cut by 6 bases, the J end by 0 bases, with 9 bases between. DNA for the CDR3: TGTGCCAGCAGATACAGGACTAGCAATCAGCCCCAGCATTTT. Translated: CASRYRTSNQPQHF.

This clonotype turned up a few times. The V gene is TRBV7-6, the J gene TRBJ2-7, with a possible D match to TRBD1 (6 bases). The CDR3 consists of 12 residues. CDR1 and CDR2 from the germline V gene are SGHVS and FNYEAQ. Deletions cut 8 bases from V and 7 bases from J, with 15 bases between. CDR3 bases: TGTGCCAGCTCTCAGGGGCGAGGAGAGCAGTACTTC. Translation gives CASSQGRGEQYF. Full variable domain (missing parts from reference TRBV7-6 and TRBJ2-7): GAGVSQSPRYKVTKRGQDVALRCDPISGHVSLYWYRQALGQGPEFLTYFNYEAQQDKSGLPNDRFSAERPEGSISTLTIQRTEQRDSAMYRCASSQGRGEQYFGPGTRLTVT.

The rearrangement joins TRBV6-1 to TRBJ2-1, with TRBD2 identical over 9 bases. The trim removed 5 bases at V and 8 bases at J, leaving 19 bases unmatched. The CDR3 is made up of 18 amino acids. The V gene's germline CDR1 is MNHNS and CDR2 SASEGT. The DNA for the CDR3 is TGTGCCAGCAGTTGGGTGAGAGGGTCCCTGCGGGGGGGGGATGAGCAGTTCTTC. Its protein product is CASSWVRGSLRGGDEQFF.

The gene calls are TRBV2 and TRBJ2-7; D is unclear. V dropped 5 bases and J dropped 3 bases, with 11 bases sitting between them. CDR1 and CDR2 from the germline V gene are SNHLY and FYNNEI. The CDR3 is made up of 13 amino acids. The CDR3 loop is CASSLELIYEQYF. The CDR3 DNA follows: TGTGCCAGCAGTCTTGAACTGATCTACGAGCAGTACTTC. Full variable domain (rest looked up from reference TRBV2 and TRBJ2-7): EPEVTQTPSHQVTQMGQEVILRCVPISNHLYFYWYRQILGQKVEFLVSFYNNEISEKSEIFDDQFSVERPDGSNFTLKIRSTKLEDSAMYFCASSLELIYEQYFGPGTRLTVT.